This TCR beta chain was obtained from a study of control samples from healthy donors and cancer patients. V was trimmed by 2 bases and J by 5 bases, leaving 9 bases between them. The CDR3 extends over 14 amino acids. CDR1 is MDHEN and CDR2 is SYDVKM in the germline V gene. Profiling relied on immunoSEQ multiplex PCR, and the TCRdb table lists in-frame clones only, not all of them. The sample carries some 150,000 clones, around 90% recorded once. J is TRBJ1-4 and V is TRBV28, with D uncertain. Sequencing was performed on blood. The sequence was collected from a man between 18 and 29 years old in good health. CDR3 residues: CASSLAGINEKLFF. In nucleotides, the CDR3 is TGTGCCAGCAGTTTAGCGGGGATCAATGAAAAACTGTTTTTT. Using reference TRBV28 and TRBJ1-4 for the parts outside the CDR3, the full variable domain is DVKVTQSSRYLVKRTGEKVFLECVQDMDHENMFWYRQDPGLGLRLIYFSYDVKMKEKGDIPEGYSVSREKKERFSLILESASTNQTSMYLCASSLAGINEKLFFGSGTQLSVL.